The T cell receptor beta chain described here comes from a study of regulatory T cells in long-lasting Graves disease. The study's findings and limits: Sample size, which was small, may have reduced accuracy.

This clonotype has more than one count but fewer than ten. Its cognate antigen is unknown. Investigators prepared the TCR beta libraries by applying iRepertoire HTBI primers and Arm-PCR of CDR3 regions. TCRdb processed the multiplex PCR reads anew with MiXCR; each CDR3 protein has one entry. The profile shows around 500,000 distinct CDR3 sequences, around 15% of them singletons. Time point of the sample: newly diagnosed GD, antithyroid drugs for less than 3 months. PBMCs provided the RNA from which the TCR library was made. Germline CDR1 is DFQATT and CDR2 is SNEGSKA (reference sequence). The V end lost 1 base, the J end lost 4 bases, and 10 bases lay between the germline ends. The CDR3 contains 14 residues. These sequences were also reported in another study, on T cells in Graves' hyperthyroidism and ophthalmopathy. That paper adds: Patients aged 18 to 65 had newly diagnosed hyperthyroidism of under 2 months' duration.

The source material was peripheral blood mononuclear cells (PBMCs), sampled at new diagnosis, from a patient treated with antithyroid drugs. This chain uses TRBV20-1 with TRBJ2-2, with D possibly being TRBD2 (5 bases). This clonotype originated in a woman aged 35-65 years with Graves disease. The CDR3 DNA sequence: TGCAGTGCTAGAGGCGCTAGCATCACCGGGGAGCTGTTTTTT. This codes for CSARGASITGELFF.